The 2 T cell receptor beta chains in this list originate from one sample, sequenced in a study of T cell responses to AZD1222 COVID-19 vaccine (dated by TCRdb to the early 2020s). What this sample's time point label stands for: baseline before first vaccination. Libraries were prepared through the immunoSEQ multiplex PCR assay. Imported from immuneACCESS, the table was reduced by TCRdb to in-frame sequences with V and J called. These copies leave out some clones; in studies compared against another copy, an unresolved V gene accounts for under half, and the cause of the remainder is not known. The sample table contains about 140,000 clones; only one count was recorded for approximately 90% of them. Clones ranked in the top ten supply just over 5.5% of the sample. The material was peripheral blood, obtained on day 0 of AZD1222 vaccination. Receptor source: an adult in good health.

The chain joins TRBV29-1 to TRBJ2-2, with D possibly TRBD2 on 9 matching bases. Germline CDR1 and CDR2: SQVTM and ANQGSEA. Trimming shortened V by 5 bases and J by 4 bases, and 35 bases separated the two germline ends. This CDR3 has 21 residues. CDR3 in amino acids: CSVRNRGTRLAVQRFTGELFF. CDR3 in DNA: TGCAGCGTTCGAAACAGGGGGACGAGACTAGCGGTCCAAAGGTTCACCGGGGAGCTGTTTTTT.

This chain links TRBV9 with TRBJ2-7, with D unclear. The germline gives CDR1 SGDLS, CDR2 YYNGEE. Trimming removed 2 bases at V and 3 bases at J, with 9 bases between. There are 13 residues in the CDR3. CDR3 residues: CASSVSPGYEQYF. CDR3 nucleotides: TGTGCCAGCAGCGTTTCCCCCGGCTACGAGCAGTACTTC.